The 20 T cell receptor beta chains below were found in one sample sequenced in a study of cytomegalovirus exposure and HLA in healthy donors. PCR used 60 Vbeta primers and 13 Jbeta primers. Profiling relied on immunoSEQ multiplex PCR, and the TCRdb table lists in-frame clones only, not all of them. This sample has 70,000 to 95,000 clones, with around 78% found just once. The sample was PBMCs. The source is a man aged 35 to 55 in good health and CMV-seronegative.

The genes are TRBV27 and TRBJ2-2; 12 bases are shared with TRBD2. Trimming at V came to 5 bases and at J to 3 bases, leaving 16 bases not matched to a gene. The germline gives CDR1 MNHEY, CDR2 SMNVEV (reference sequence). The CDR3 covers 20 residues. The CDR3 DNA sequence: TGTGCCAGCAGTCCCCGACTTTCTAGCGGGAGGGCCACGGACACCGGGGAGCTGTTTTTT. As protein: CASSPRLSSGRATDTGELFF.

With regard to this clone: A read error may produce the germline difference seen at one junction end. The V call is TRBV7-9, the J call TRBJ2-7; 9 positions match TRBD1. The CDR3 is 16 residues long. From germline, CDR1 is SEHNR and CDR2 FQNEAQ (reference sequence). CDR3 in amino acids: CSSSIAGTGTSYEQYF. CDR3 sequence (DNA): TGTTCCAGCAGTATTGCCGGGACAGGGACCTCCTACGAGCAGTACTTC.

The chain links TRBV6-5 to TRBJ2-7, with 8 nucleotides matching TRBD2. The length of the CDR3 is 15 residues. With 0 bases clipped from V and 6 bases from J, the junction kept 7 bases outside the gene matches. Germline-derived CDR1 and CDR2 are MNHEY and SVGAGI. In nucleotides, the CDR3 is TGTGCCAGCAGTTACTCTGCGGGAGGAGGCGGCGAGCAGTACTTC. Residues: CASSYSAGGGGEQYF.

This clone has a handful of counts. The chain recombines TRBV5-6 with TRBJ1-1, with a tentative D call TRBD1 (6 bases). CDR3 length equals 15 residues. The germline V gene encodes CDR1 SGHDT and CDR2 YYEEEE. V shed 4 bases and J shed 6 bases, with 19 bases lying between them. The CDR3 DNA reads TGTGCCAGCAGCCAGTGGGGGCCGGGTAAGGCTGAAGCTTTCTTT. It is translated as CASSQWGPGKAEAFF.

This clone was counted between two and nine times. The CDR3, as DNA: TGTGCCAGCAGCGTTGGGCATTTGAACACTGAAGCTTTCTTT. Its protein product is CASSVGHLNTEAFF. The V call is TRBV5-8, the J call TRBJ1-1; D is unresolved. CDR1 is SGHTS, CDR2 YDEGEE, per germline. The germline V and J ends were trimmed by 4 bases and 0 bases, with 10 bases remaining between them. The length of the CDR3 is 14 residues. The entire variable domain, with the rest obtained from reference TRBV5-8 and TRBJ1-1, is as follows: EAGVTQSPTHLIKTRGQQATLRCSPISGHTSVYWYQQALGLGLQFLLWYDEGEERNRGNFPPRFSGRQFPNYSSELNVNALELEDSALYLCASSVGHLNTEAFFGQGTRLTVV.

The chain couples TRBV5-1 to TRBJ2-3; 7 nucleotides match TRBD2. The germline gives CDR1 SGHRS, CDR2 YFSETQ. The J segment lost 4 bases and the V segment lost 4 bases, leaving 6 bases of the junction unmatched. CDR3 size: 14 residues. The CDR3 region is CASSRTSIPDTQYF. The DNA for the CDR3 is TGCGCCAGCAGCAGGACTAGTATCCCAGATACGCAGTATTTT.

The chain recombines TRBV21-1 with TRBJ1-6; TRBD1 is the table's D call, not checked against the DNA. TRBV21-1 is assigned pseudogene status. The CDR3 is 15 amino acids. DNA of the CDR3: TGTGCCAGCAGCAAAGATGGGACAGATAATTCACCCCTCCACTTT. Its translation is CASSKDGTDNSPLHF.

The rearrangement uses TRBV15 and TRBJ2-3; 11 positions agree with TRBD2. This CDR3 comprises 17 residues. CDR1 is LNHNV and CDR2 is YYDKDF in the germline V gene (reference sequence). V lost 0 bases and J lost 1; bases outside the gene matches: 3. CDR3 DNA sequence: TGTGCCACCAGCAGAGATACGGGACTAGCGGGCACAGATACGCAGTATTTT. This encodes CATSRDTGLAGTDTQYF. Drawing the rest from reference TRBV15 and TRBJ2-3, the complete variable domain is DAMVIQNPRYQVTQFGKPVTLSCSQTLNHNVMYWYQQKSSQAPKLLFHYYDKDFNNEADTPDNFQSRRPNTSFCFLDIRSPGLGDTAMYLCATSRDTGLAGTDTQYFGPGTRLTVL.

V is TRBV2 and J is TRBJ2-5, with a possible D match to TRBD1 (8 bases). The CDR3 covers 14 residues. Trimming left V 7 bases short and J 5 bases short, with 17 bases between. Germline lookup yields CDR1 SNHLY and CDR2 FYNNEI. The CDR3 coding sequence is TGTGCCAGCAAGACACAGGGGGGGAGGGAGACCCAGTACTTC. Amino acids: CASKTQGGRETQYF.

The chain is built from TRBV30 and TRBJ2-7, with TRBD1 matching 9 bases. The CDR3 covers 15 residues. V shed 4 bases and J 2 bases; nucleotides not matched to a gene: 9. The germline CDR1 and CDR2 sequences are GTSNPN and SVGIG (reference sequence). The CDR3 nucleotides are TGTGCCTGGAACGACCGGGACAGGGTCACCTACGAGCAGTACTTC. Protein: CAWNDRDRVTYEQYF.

The CDR3 sequence is CASSMREKGRYNEQFF. As DNA, the CDR3 is TGTGCCAGTAGTATGCGGGAGAAAGGTCGCTACAATGAGCAGTTCTTC. The chain uses TRBV19 and TRBJ2-1; TRBD2 aligns across 7 bases. The CDR3 length is 16 residues. Germline CDR1 and CDR2: LNHDA and SQIVND (reference sequence). Trimming cost V 3 bases and J 3 bases; bases outside gene matches: 8.

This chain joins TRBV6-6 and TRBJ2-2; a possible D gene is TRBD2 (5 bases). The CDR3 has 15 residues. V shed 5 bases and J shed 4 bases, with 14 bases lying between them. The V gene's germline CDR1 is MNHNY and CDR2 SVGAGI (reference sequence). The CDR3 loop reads CASSDGIVSTGELFF. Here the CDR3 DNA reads TGTGCCAGCAGTGACGGGATAGTATCCACCGGGGAGCTGTTTTTT.

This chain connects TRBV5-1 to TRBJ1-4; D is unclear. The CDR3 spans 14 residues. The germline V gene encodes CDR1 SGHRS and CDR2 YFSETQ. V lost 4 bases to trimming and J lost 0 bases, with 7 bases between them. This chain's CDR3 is CASSDYATNEKLFF. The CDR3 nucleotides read TGCGCCAGCAGCGACTATGCAACTAATGAAAAACTGTTTTTT. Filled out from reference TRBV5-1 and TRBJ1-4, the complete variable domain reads KAGVTQTPRYLIKTRGQQVTLSCSPISGHRSVSWYQQTPGQGLQFLFEYFSETQRNKGNFPGRFSGRQFSNSRSEMNVSTLELGDSALYLCASSDYATNEKLFFGSGTQLSVL.

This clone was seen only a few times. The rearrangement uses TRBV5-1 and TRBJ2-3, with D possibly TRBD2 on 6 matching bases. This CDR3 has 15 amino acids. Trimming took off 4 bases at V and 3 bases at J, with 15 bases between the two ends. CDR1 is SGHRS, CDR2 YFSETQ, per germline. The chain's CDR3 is CASSTSRTTTDTQYF. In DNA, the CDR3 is TGCGCCAGCAGCACGTCGCGGACTACGACAGATACGCAGTATTTT.

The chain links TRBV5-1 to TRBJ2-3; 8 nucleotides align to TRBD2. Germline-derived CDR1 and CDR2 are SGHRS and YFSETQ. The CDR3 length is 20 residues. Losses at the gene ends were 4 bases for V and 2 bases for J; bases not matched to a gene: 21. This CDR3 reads CASSPAGGGLRREDTDTQYF. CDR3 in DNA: TGCGCCAGCAGCCCCGCCGGGGGAGGTCTGAGGCGGGAGGACACAGATACGCAGTATTTT.

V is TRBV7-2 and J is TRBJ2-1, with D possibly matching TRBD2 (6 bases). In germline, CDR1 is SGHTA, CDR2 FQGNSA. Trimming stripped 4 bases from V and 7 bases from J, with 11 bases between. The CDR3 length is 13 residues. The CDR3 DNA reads TGTGCCAGCAGCTCCGGAGGGAGTAATGAGCAGTTCTTC. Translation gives CASSSGGSNEQFF.

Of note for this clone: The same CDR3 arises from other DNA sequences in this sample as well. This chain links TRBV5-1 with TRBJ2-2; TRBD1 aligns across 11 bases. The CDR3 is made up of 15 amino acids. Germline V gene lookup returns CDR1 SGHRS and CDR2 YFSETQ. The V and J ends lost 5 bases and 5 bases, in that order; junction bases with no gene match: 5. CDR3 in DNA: TGCGCCAGCAGTTACGGACAGGGGGCGACCGGGGAGCTGTTTTTT. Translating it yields CASSYGQGATGELFF. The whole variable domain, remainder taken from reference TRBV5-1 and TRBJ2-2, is KAGVTQTPRYLIKTRGQQVTLSCSPISGHRSVSWYQQTPGQGLQFLFEYFSETQRNKGNFPGRFSGRQFSNSRSEMNVSTLELGDSALYLCASSYGQGATGELFFGEGSRLTVL.

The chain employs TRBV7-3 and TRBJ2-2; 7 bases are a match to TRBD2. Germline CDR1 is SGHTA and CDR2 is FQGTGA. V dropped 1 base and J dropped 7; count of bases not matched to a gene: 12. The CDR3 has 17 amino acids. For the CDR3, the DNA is TGTGCCAGCAGCTTAAACGGGGCTAGCGGATCATACGGGGAGCTGTTTTTT. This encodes CASSLNGASGSYGELFF.

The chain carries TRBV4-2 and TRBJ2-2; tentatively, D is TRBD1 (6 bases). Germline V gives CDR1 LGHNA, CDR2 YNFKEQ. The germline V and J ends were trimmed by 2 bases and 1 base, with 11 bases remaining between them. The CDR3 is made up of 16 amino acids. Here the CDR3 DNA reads TGTGCCAGCAGCCAACCTCAGACAGGGAACACCGGGGAGCTGTTTTTT. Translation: CASSQPQTGNTGELFF.

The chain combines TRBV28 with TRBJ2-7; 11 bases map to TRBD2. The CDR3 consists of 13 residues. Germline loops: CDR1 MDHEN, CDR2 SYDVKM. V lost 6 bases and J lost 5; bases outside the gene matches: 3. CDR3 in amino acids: CASSLAGGHEQYF. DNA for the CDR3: TGTGCCAGCAGCCTAGCGGGAGGCCACGAGCAGTACTTC. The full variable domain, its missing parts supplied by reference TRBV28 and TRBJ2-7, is DVKVTQSSRYLVKRTGEKVFLECVQDMDHENMFWYRQDPGLGLRLIYFSYDVKMKEKGDIPEGYSVSREKKERFSLILESASTNQTSMYLCASSLAGGHEQYFGPGTRLTVT.